One sample yielded the 27 T cell receptor beta chains listed below, sequenced in a study of CD8 T cells in ankylosing spondylitis. TCRdb processed the 5' RACE reads anew with MiXCR; each CDR3 protein has one entry. The sample includes about 340,000 distinct CDR3 sequences, about 15% of them seen just once. Input material: blood, either unsorted or a sorted T cell fraction (not recorded which). The receptors derive from a male donor with ankylosing spondylitis or in good health (not recorded which).

The chain employs TRBV14 and TRBJ2-7; no firm D call. The germline gives CDR1 SGHDN, CDR2 FVKESK. Trimming shortened V by 4 bases and J by 1 base, and 8 bases separated the two germline ends. The CDR3 extends over 13 amino acids. CDR3 sequence (DNA): TGTGCCAGCAGCCTTAGCTTTTCCTACGAGCAGTACTTC. It is translated as CASSLSFSYEQYF.

J is TRBJ2-4 and V is TRBV10-2; 10 bases are a match to TRBD2. The trim removed 0 bases at V and 10 bases at J, leaving 9 bases unmatched. The CDR3 extends over 16 amino acids. In germline, CDR1 is WSHSY, CDR2 SAAADI. CDR3 residues: CASSESASGRLGIQYF. The CDR3 DNA is TGCGCCAGCAGTGAGTCGGCTAGCGGGAGACTAGGGATTCAGTACTTC.

This clonotype was detected only a few times. The chain recombines TRBV11-2 with TRBJ2-1; 12 nucleotides align to TRBD2. CDR3 length: 18 amino acids. V dropped 3 bases and J dropped 0; count of bases not matched to a gene: 6. Germline V gene data show CDR1 as SGHAT and CDR2 as FQNNGV. The CDR3 reads CASSFGLAGPNSYNEQFF. DNA of the CDR3: TGTGCCAGCAGCTTCGGACTAGCGGGACCGAACTCCTACAATGAGCAGTTCTTC.

This clonotype was counted only a few times. The chain employs TRBV12-3 or TRBV12-4 and TRBJ1-1, with D unclear. The CDR3 has 14 residues. V dropped 1 base and J dropped 3 bases, with 9 bases sitting between them. The CDR3 region is CASSLGGKDTEAFF. Here the CDR3 DNA reads TGTGCCAGCAGTTTAGGAGGGAAGGACACTGAAGCTTTCTTT.

This clonotype has only a few counts. The chain has TRBV6-5 and TRBJ1-5; D uncertain. In germline, CDR1 is MNHEY, CDR2 SVGAGI. The CDR3 has 13 residues. V was cut by 0 bases and J by 5 bases, with 5 bases left in between. The CDR3 DNA is TGTGCCAGCAGTTACTCGGAGTATCAGCCCCAGCATTTT. It encodes CASSYSEYQPQHF.

This clonotype was seen at least ten times. V and J are TRBV2 and TRBJ2-7; no firm D call. Trimming stripped 8 bases from V and 7 bases from J, with 12 bases between. The CDR3 runs to 11 residues. Looked up from germline, CDR1 is SNHLY and CDR2 is FYNNEI. The chain's CDR3 is CASRLYGEQYF. CDR3 DNA: TGTGCCAGCCGGTTATATGGAGAGCAGTACTTC.

In this sample, this clonotype turned up a few times. The chain couples TRBV15 to TRBJ2-7; tentatively, D is TRBD2 (5 bases). With 5 bases removed from V and 2 bases from J, the gap between germline ends came to 16 bases. The CDR3 extends over 15 amino acids. The germline CDR1 and CDR2 sequences are LNHNV and YYDKDF (reference sequence). The CDR3 protein is CATSFIGGPTYEQYF. CDR3 nucleotide sequence: TGTGCCACCAGCTTCATTGGCGGGCCAACCTACGAGCAGTACTTC. The variable domain in full, completed from reference TRBV15 and TRBJ2-7, reads DAMVIQNPRYQVTQFGKPVTLSCSQTLNHNVMYWYQQKSSQAPKLLFHYYDKDFNNEADTPDNFQSRRPNTSFCFLDIRSPGLGDTAMYLCATSFIGGPTYEQYFGPGTRLTVT.

The table lists this clonotype with a few counts. V is TRBV7-2 and J is TRBJ2-1; the D gene is possibly TRBD1 (6 bases). V lost 4 bases, J lost 12 bases, and 19 bases lay in between. CDR1 and CDR2 (germline): SGHTA, FQGNSA. The CDR3 loop spans 14 amino acids. The CDR3 DNA is TGTGCCAGCAGCTCGAAGGGTCAGGGGCTAGGGCAGTTCTTC. It translates to CASSSKGQGLGQFF.

This clonotype turned up a few times. The chain recombines TRBV10-3 with TRBJ2-1; 9 positions match TRBD2. The CDR3 has 17 amino acids. Germline CDR1 reads ENHRY; CDR2 reads SYGVKD. V was clipped by 4 bases and J by 0 bases; unmatched bases: 7. CDR3 coding DNA: TGTGCCATCAGTGGACAGCGGGGGGCCAGCTCCTACAATGAGCAGTTCTTC. Translation gives CAISGQRGASSYNEQFF.

The rearrangement links TRBV2 to TRBJ2-2; TRBD1 or TRBD2 may be the D gene (5 bases each). V dropped 6 bases and J dropped 11 bases, with 13 bases sitting between them. The CDR3 runs 12 residues. Germline V gene lookup returns CDR1 SNHLY and CDR2 FYNNEI. The CDR3 DNA follows: TGTGCCAGCAGGAGGGACCGCGGTGAGCTGTTTTTT. As protein: CASRRDRGELFF. The whole variable domain, remainder taken from reference TRBV2 and TRBJ2-2, is EPEVTQTPSHQVTQMGQEVILRCVPISNHLYFYWYRQILGQKVEFLVSFYNNEISEKSEIFDDQFSVERPDGSNFTLKIRSTKLEDSAMYFCASRRDRGELFFGEGSRLTVL.

This chain connects TRBV5-1 to TRBJ2-2; no firm D call. Germline V lookup: CDR1 SGHRS, CDR2 YFSETQ. Between the trimmed V and J ends, which lost 0 bases and 5 bases, there was a span of 8 bases. This CDR3 has 14 amino acids. CDR3 amino acids: CASSLVSETGELFF. Written as DNA, the CDR3 is TGCGCCAGCAGCTTGGTTTCGGAAACCGGGGAGCTGTTTTTT.

This clonotype came up a few times. The J gene is TRBJ2-3, the V gene TRBV7-9; possibly TRBD1 or TRBD2 for D (5 bases each). The V end was cut by 1 base, the J end by 2 bases, with 13 bases between. Germline V lookup: CDR1 SEHNR, CDR2 FQNEAQ (reference sequence). The CDR3 is 16 amino acids. CDR3 DNA: TGTGCCAGCAGCTTAGGATCCGGGACCGTCACAGATACGCAGTATTTT. Its protein is CASSLGSGTVTDTQYF.

This clonotype was found a few times. The DNA of the CDR3 is TGTGCCAGCAGCCAAAACGTACAGGGGGAATCGGAGACCCAGTACTTC. Translation gives CASSQNVQGESETQYF. The chain combines TRBV4-2 with TRBJ2-5; 8 bases align to TRBD1. V shed 2 bases and J 5 bases; nucleotides not matched to a gene: 10. Germline V gene data show CDR1 as LGHNA and CDR2 as YNFKEQ. The CDR3 extends over 16 amino acids.

The chain combines TRBV5-1 with TRBJ2-7; 12 positions agree with TRBD1. V trimming: 0 bases; J trimming: 1 base; junction bases outside the gene matches: 5. The CDR3 contains 17 residues. Germline assignment: CDR1 SGHRS and CDR2 YFSETQ. The CDR3 reads CASSLDGTGGVSYEQYF. In DNA, the CDR3 is TGCGCCAGCAGCTTGGATGGGACAGGGGGCGTATCCTACGAGCAGTACTTC.

The V gene is TRBV5-5, the J gene TRBJ2-7; D unclear. The V end lost 4 bases, the J end lost 3 bases, and 17 bases lay between the germline ends. This CDR3 spans 15 amino acids. CDR1 and CDR2 from the germline V gene are SGHKS and YYEKEE (reference sequence). The CDR3: CASSPKSKVNYEQYF. In DNA, the CDR3 is TGTGCCAGCAGCCCCAAGTCGAAGGTTAACTACGAGCAGTACTTC.

For this clonotype: One base away lies a much larger clone, so this may be a sequencing read error. The V call is TRBV7-7, the J call TRBJ2-3, with TRBD1 matching 9 bases. CDR1 is SSHAT and CDR2 is FNYEAQ in the germline V gene (reference sequence). Germline trimming cut 1 base from V and 2 bases from J; bases unmatched to any gene: 1. The CDR3 has 15 amino acids. As DNA, the CDR3 is TGTGCCAGCAGCTTAGGGACAGGGGTCACAGATACGCAGTATTTT. It specifies CASSLGTGVTDTQYF.

Ten or more counts support this clonotype. This chain joins TRBV12-3 or TRBV12-4 and TRBJ1-5; D is uncertain. V was clipped by 0 bases and J by 5 bases, with 14 bases between them. This CDR3 region has 16 residues. In nucleotides, the CDR3 is TGTGCCAGCAGTTTAGCAGGGCAAAGGGCTTATCAGCCCCAGCATTTT. Its protein product is CASSLAGQRAYQPQHF.

V is TRBV12-3 or TRBV12-4 and J is TRBJ1-1; the D gene is possibly TRBD1 (5 bases). The CDR3 spans 13 residues. V dropped 2 bases and J dropped 6 bases, with 10 bases sitting between them. CDR3 region: CASSLYRGAEAFF. CDR3 in DNA: TGTGCCAGCAGTTTATATCGAGGGGCTGAAGCTTTCTTT.

The chain joins TRBV5-5 to TRBJ2-7; D is uncertain. Germline CDR1 SGHKS, CDR2 YYEKEE (reference sequence). V was pared by 5 bases and J by 0 bases, with 12 bases between. The length of the CDR3 is 14 residues. The CDR3 DNA sequence: TGTGCCAGCAGGGGAAACAGTGACTCCTACGAGCAGTACTTC. It is translated as CASRGNSDSYEQYF.

This clonotype was detected only a few times. CDR3 region: CASSAPGGRGNIQYF. CDR3 sequence (DNA): TGTGCCAGCAGCGCCCCGGGAGGCAGGGGAAACATTCAGTACTTC. V and J are TRBV9 and TRBJ2-4; possibly TRBD2 for D (7 bases). V gave up 3 bases and J gave up 6 bases, with 16 bases separating them. The CDR3 runs 15 residues. CDR1 and CDR2 (germline): SGDLS, YYNGEE. Full variable domain (missing parts from reference TRBV9 and TRBJ2-4): DSGVTQTPKHLITATGQRVTLRCSPRSGDLSVYWYQQSLDQGLQFLIQYYNGEERAKGNILERFSAQQFPDLHSELNLSSLELGDSALYFCASSAPGGRGNIQYFGAGTRLSVL.

The V and J genes are TRBV19 and TRBJ1-2; 7 positions agree with TRBD1. J gave up 4 bases and V 8 bases, and 7 bases lay outside the gene matches. Germline V gene sequence: CDR1 LNHDA, CDR2 SQIVND (reference sequence). The CDR3 is 13 residues long. CDR3 nucleotide sequence: TGTGCCAGTGTAAGGACAGGCTTCTATGGCTACACCTTC. Amino acids: CASVRTGFYGYTF.

This sequence joins TRBV29-1 and TRBJ2-5, with no clear D. The CDR3 is 13 residues long. Trimming removed 1 base at V and 4 bases at J, with 10 bases between. Germline V gene lookup returns CDR1 SQVTM and CDR2 ANQGSEA. This chain's CDR3 is CSVEGSFGETQYF. The CDR3 DNA reads as TGCAGCGTTGAAGGCTCCTTCGGAGAGACCCAGTACTTC.

This clonotype was seen repeatedly, ten times or more. This chain joins TRBV20-1 and TRBJ2-2, with D unclear. Germline V gene data show CDR1 as DFQATT and CDR2 as SNEGSKA (reference sequence). This CDR3 has 13 amino acids. The V end lost 1 base, the J end lost 0 bases, and 3 bases lay between the germline ends. In DNA form, the CDR3 reads TGCAGTGCTAGAGGGACGAACACCGGGGAGCTGTTTTTT. Its protein is CSARGTNTGELFF.

This clonotype was observed a handful of times. This sequence joins TRBV20-1 and TRBJ2-7, with 7 bases matching TRBD2. CDR1 is DFQATT and CDR2 is SNEGSKA in the germline V gene (reference sequence). CDR3 length equals 13 residues. The V and J ends lost 3 bases and 0 bases, in that order; junction bases with no gene match: 2. The CDR3 loop is CSASSGDSYEQYF. The CDR3 DNA reads as TGCAGTGCTAGCAGCGGGGACTCCTACGAGCAGTACTTC.

The table lists this clonotype with many counts. The chain is built from TRBV5-1 and TRBJ2-1; 10 nucleotides match TRBD2. The CDR3 loop spans 17 amino acids. The germline gives CDR1 SGHRS, CDR2 YFSETQ. V lost 2 bases and J lost 6; bases outside the gene matches: 11. CDR3 sequence: CASSFLDPGLAFNEQFF. The CDR3 DNA reads TGCGCCAGCAGCTTCTTGGATCCGGGACTAGCGTTCAATGAGCAGTTCTTC.

The chain couples TRBV11-3 to TRBJ1-1, with D perhaps TRBD1 (5 bases). V was pared by 5 bases and J by 2 bases, with 12 bases between. Germline CDR1 SGHNT, CDR2 YENEEA. This CDR3 is 14 amino acids long. CDR3 nucleotide sequence: TGTGCCAGCAGCCCGACCAGGGCAAACACTGAAGCTTTCTTT. Its protein product is CASSPTRANTEAFF. Full variable domain (rest looked up from reference TRBV11-3 and TRBJ1-1): EAGVVQSPRYKIIEKKQPVAFWCNPISGHNTLYWYLQNLGQGPELLIRYENEEAVDDSQLPKDRFSAERLKGVDSTLKIQPAELGDSAVYLCASSPTRANTEAFFGQGTRLTVV.

This clonotype was seen a handful of times. The chain joins TRBV12-3 or TRBV12-4 to TRBJ2-5, with D perhaps given as TRBD1 or TRBD2 (5 bases each). This CDR3 has 15 residues. V was shortened by 3 bases and J by 2 bases, with 13 bases between the two germline ends. CDR3 amino acids: CASSLGRKLQETQYF. For the CDR3, the DNA is TGTGCCAGCAGTTTGGGACGGAAACTACAAGAGACCCAGTACTTC.